This note documents a single T cell receptor beta chain sequence. As yet, its antigen is unknown. The data were taken from a study of cytomegalovirus exposure and HLA in healthy donors. Whole-study results and caveats: In a later analysis, HLA-associated TCR beta chains were more clonally expanded than equally common others. Donors were assumed by presence/absence analyses to have roughly uniform sequencing depth. Listed as cytomegalovirus-associated were over 150 TCR beta chains.

Use of 60 Vbeta and 13 Jbeta primers characterized the PCR. TCRdb's table, derived via immunoSEQ multiplex PCR, lists solely in-frame clones and lacks some. The sample consists of about 190,000 clones, 70% to 75% of them appearing once. The sequence came from a man aged 25-40 years in good health and CMV-seropositive. Sequences were obtained from PBMCs.

CDR3 in amino acids: CASSPRLAGEKETQYF. The CDR3 DNA reads as TGTGCCAGCAGCCCCCGGCTAGCGGGAGAGAAAGAGACCCAGTACTTC. V gene TRBV11-3 combines with J gene TRBJ2-5; TRBD2 agrees at 10 bases. In germline, CDR1 is SGHNT, CDR2 YENEEA. Trimming cost V 5 bases and J 3 bases; bases outside gene matches: 9. This CDR3 spans 16 amino acids.